This is a list of T cell receptor beta chains from one sample in a study of blood T cells in healthy people across ages. TCRdb passed the 5' RACE reads through MiXCR, listing each CDR3 protein once. The sample holds around 710,000 distinct CDR3 sequences, roughly 44% seen once. The sequencing input was blood. The receptor set was obtained from a woman aged 55-69 years in good health. The conserved cysteine and the conserved F or W are not part of the CDR3 here. A D gene is named only where the DNA matches it firmly.

>TRBV9|NA|TRBJ2-1
ASRRGPDNEQF
>TRBV20-1|NA|TRBJ1-2
SAKNYGYT
>TRBV7-7|NA|TRBJ2-1
ASSFYLGSYNEQF
>TRBV11-2|NA|TRBJ1-2
ASSSGHAGYT
>TRBV7-3|TRBD2|TRBJ2-1
ASSGGTSDNSYNEQF
>TRBV7-2|NA|TRBJ2-1
ASSLRVASDFGEQF
>TRBV29-1|TRBD1|TRBJ2-1
SVEGQGLYNEQF
>TRBV2|TRBD2|TRBJ2-1
ASSDSRGAYNEQF
>TRBV7-3|NA|TRBJ2-3
ASRPGLGLSDTQY
>TRBV5-6|NA|TRBJ2-1
ASSLGYLSLYNEQF
>TRBV7-3|TRBD1|TRBJ1-1
ASSPDRVVTEAF
>TRBV29-1|TRBD2|TRBJ2-2
SVAGLAGEGTGELF
>TRBV7-2|NA|TRBJ1-5
TSSLWREQPQH
>TRBV4-2|TRBD1|TRBJ1-1
ASSPRAVGQGRTEAF
>TRBV29-1|NA|TRBJ2-5
SVEDWDEKETQY
>TRBV7-3|TRBD2|NA
ASSLTLTSGGYNEQY
>TRBV6-5|NA|TRBJ2-7
ASSYSPLYSYEQY
>TRBV5-6|NA|TRBJ1-3
ASSLGRVSGNTIY
>TRBV6-6|TRBD2|TRBJ2-5
ASSFGGAKSETQY
>TRBV12-3/TRBV12-4|TRBD2|TRBJ2-5
ASSFRLAGEGETQY
>TRBV11-2|TRBD2|TRBJ2-3
ASSPQLARNTDTQY
>TRBV29-1|NA|TRBJ2-7
SVEAGTPYEQY
>TRBV5-1|TRBD2|TRBJ2-4
ACSLPGRLAENIQY
>TRBV27|NA|NA
ASSFQATGWTNEQY
>TRBV9|TRBD1|TRBJ1-6
ASKQGLDNSPLH
>TRBV4-3|TRBD1|TRBJ2-7
ASSQDWGQGGQY
>TRBV9|NA|TRBJ1-6
ASSAVPGEHNSPLH
>TRBV12-3/TRBV12-4|NA|TRBJ1-5
ASSWQANQPQH
>TRBV2|TRBD2|TRBJ2-1
ASTPGLAAYNEQF
>TRBV3-1|NA|TRBJ2-7
ASSQGIWRVRGKYEQY
>TRBV7-3|TRBD2|TRBJ2-3
ASSLSSGGADTQY
>TRBV18|NA|TRBJ2-3
ASLKAGTDTQY
>TRBV14|NA|TRBJ1-6
ASSSGPPGPPH
>TRBV7-3|NA|TRBJ2-4
ASSLTRAGTVNIQY
>TRBV7-9|TRBD1|TRBJ2-1
ASSLQSGQGFEQF
>TRBV7-3|NA|TRBJ2-5
ASSRGWGETQY
>TRBV6-1|NA|TRBJ2-5
ASSEALGETQY
>TRBV7-3|NA|TRBJ2-5
ASSFDYQETQY
>TRBV7-2|NA|TRBJ2-7
ASSRSGGGEQY
>TRBV20-1|NA|TRBJ1-2
SAREDRGFGYT
>TRBV3-1|NA|TRBJ1-5
ASSQEGAAGQPQH
>TRBV4-3|TRBD2|TRBJ2-7
ASSHGRGLAAGEQY
>TRBV4-3|NA|TRBJ2-1
VSSRTDNYNEQF
>TRBV20-1|NA|TRBJ2-1
SARSAPKTGTAAYNEQF
>TRBV7-2|TRBD2|TRBJ2-5
ASSLGTSSTGEQY
>TRBV12-3/TRBV12-4|NA|TRBJ1-3
ASSFGRGNTIY